This T cell receptor beta chain was profiled in a study of T cell changes during pregnancy in multiple sclerosis. J gave up 4 bases and V 7 bases, and 11 bases lay outside the gene matches. Germline CDR1 and CDR2: SQVTM and ANQGSEA. This CDR3 comprises 16 residues. Here immunoSEQ multiplex PCR was the method, and the copy in TCRdb shows in-frame clones only, minus some. The repertoire holds some 60,000 clones, with roughly 90% as singletons. The receptor comes from a female donor with multiple sclerosis, enrolled in a pregnancy study. The starting material was peripheral blood, obtained before pregnancy. The rearrangement uses TRBV29-1 and TRBJ2-7, with 15 bases identical to TRBD2. The CDR3 protein is CSALGTSGGPIYEQYF. CDR3 nucleotides: TGCAGCGCGCTAGGGACTAGCGGGGGGCCGATTTACGAGCAGTACTTC.